The 5 T cell receptor beta chains listed next were all sequenced from one sample in a study of blood T cell repertoires in COVID-19 (TCRdb year 2020). The library came from the immunoSEQ multiplex PCR assay. This immuneACCESS table, as held by TCRdb, lists in-frame sequences with V and J called but not all clones. Of the missing ones, under half trace to an unresolved V gene in checked studies; the others have no known cause. The sample table holds 57,000 or so clones, of which approximately 79% were seen once. The ten largest clones represent 20% of the sample. Specimen: peripheral blood. Receptor source: a woman of 80 years or more with active or convalescent COVID-19.

The chain recombines TRBV7-3 with TRBJ1-2, with a weak D call TRBD1 (5 bases). The CDR3 totals 13 residues. V was clipped by 1 base and J by 7 bases, with 10 bases between them. Germline lookup yields CDR1 SGHTA and CDR2 FQGTGA. The DNA of the CDR3 is TGTGCCAGCAGCTTAATATATGGGGCTGGCTACACCTTC. It yields the protein CASSLIYGAGYTF.

The V and J genes are TRBV5-1 and TRBJ2-6, with D hard to call. Trimming left V 5 bases short and J 0 bases short, with 9 bases between. The CDR3 is made up of 15 amino acids. Germline CDR1 reads SGHRS; CDR2 reads YFSETQ. The CDR3 DNA reads as TGCGCCAGCAGTTTCCCTAACTCTGGGGCCAACGTCCTGACTTTC. Translating it yields CASSFPNSGANVLTF.

This clone was counted a single time. The chain has TRBV29-1 and TRBJ2-1; 7 bases match TRBD2. V was clipped by 7 bases and J by 4 bases; unmatched bases: 7. The CDR3 covers 13 residues. Germline V gene sequence: CDR1 SQVTM, CDR2 ANQGSEA. The CDR3 sequence is CSAWGEGYNEQFF. The CDR3 nucleotides read TGCAGCGCCTGGGGGGAGGGGTACAATGAGCAGTTCTTC.

The J gene is TRBJ2-3, the V gene TRBV5-1; 14 bases line up with TRBD2. V gave up 4 bases and J gave up 4 bases; unmatched junction bases: 5. CDR3 length equals 16 residues. The germline gives CDR1 SGHRS, CDR2 YFSETQ. The CDR3 loop is CASSILTSGGADTQYF. CDR3 DNA sequence: TGCGCCAGCAGCATACTGACTAGCGGGGGGGCAGATACGCAGTATTTT.

The V call is TRBV6-5, the J call TRBJ1-2; the D is unclear. The germline CDR1 and CDR2 sequences are MNHEY and SVGAGI. CDR3 length: 13 residues. Trimming took 6 bases from V and 5 from J, leaving 13 bases between them. The CDR3 here is CASSPGPLYGYTF. DNA for the CDR3: TGTGCCAGCAGCCCAGGCCCCTTATATGGCTACACCTTC.